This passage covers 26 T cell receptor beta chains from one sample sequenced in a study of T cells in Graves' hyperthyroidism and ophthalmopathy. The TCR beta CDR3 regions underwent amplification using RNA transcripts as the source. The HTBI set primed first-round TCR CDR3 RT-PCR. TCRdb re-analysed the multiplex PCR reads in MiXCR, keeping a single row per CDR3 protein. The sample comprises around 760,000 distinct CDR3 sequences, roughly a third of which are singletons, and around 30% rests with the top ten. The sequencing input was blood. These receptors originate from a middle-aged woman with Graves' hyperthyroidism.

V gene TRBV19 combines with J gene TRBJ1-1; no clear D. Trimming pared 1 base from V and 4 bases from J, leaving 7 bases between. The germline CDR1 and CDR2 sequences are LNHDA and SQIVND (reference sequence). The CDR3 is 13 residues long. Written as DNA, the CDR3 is TGTGCCAGTAGTATAGCACTGGGCACTGAAGCTTTCTTT. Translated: CASSIALGTEAFF.

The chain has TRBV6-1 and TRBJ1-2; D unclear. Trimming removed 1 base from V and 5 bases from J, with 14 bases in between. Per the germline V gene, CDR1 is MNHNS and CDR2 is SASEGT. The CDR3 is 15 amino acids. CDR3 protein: CASSEGVGEYYGYTF. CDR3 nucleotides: TGTGCCAGCAGTGAAGGGGTTGGGGAGTATTATGGCTACACCTTC.

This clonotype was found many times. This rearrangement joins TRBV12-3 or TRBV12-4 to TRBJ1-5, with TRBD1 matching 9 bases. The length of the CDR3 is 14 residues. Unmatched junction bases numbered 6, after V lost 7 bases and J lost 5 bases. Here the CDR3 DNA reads TGTGCCAGCATGGGACAGGGTATGCATCAGCCCCAGCATTTT. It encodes CASMGQGMHQPQHF.

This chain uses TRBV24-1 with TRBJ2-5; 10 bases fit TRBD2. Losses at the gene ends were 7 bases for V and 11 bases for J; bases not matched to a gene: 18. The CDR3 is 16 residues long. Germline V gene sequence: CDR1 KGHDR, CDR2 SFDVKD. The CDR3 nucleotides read TGTGCCACCAGAGGTCCTAGCGGGAGTGACACAGATACGCAGTACTTC. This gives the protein CATRGPSGSDTDTQYF.

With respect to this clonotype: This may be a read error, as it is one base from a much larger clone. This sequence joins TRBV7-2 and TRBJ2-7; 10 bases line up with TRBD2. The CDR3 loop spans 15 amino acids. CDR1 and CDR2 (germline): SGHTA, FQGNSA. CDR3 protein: CASSLASGSSCEQYF. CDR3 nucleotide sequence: TGTGCCAGCAGCTTGGCTAGCGGGAGCTCCTGCGAGCAGTACTTC.

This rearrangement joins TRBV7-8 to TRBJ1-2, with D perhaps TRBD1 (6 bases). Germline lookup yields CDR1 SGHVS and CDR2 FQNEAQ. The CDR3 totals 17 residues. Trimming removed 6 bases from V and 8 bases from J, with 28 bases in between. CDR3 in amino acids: CASSLRAMRQDLGGYTF. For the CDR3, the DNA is TGTGCCAGCAGTCTTAGGGCCATGCGACAGGACCTCGGAGGCTACACCTTC.

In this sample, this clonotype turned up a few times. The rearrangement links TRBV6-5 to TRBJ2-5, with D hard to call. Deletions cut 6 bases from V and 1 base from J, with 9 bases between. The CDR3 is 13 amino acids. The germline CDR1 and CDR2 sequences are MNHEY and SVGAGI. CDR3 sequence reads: CASRDGAQETQYF. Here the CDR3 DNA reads TGTGCCAGCAGGGACGGAGCCCAAGAGACCCAGTACTTC.

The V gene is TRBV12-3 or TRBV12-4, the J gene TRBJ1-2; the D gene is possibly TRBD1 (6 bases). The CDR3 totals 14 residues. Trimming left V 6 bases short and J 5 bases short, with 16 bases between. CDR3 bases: TGTGCCAGCAGCCGCCCCGGGGGCCTATATGGCTACACCTTC. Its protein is CASSRPGGLYGYTF.

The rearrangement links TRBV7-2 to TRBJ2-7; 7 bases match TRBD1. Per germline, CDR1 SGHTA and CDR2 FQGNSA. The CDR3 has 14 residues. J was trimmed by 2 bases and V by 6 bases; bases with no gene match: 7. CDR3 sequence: CASSFPDRPYEQYF. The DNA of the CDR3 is TGTGCCAGCAGTTTCCCGGACAGGCCCTACGAGCAGTACTTC.

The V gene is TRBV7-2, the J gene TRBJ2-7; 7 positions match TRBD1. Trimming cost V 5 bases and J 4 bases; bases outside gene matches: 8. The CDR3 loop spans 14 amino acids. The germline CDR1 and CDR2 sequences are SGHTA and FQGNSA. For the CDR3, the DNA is TGTGCCAGCAGCACCGAAGGGGGCAGGTACGAGCAGTACTTC. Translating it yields CASSTEGGRYEQYF.

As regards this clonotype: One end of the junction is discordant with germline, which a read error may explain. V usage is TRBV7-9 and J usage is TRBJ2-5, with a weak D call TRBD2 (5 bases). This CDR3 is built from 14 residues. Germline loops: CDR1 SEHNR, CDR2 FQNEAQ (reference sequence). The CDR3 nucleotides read TGTGCCAGCATCTTAGCCGTGTTGGGAGAGACTCAGTACTTC. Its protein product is CASILAVLGETQYF.

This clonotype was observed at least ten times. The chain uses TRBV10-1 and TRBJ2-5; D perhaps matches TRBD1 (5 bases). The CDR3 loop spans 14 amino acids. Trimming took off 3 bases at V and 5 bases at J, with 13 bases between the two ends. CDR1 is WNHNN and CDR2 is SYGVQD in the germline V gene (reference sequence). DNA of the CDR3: TGCGCCAGCAGTGACCAAGGGGCAAGGGAGACCCAGTACTTC. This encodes CASSDQGARETQYF.

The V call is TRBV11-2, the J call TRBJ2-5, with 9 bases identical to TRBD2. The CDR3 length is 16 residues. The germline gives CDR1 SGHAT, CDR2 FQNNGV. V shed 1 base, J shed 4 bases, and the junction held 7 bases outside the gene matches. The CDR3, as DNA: TGTGCCAGCAGCTTAGTTGTAGCGGGGGAGGGAGAGACCCAGTACTTC. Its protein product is CASSLVVAGEGETQYF. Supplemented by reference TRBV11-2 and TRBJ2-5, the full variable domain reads EAGVAQSPRYKIIEKRQSVAFWCNPISGHATLYWYQQILGQGPKLLIQFQNNGVVDDSQLPKDRFSAERLKGVDSTLKIQPAKLEDSAVYLCASSLVVAGEGETQYFGPGTRLLVL.

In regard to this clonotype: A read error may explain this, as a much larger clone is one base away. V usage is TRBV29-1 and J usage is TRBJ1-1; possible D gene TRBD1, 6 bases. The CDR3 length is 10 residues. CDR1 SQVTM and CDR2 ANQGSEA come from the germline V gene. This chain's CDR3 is CGWGGAEAFF. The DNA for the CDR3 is TGCGGCTGGGGGGGCGCTGAAGCTTTCTTT.

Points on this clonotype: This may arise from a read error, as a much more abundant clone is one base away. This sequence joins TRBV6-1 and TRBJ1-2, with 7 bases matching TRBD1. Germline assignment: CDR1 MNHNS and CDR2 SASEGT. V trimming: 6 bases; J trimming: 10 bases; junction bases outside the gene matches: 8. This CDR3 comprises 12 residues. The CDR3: CASSRDSTVYTF. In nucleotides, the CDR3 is TGTGCCAGCAGCCGGGACAGCACGGTCTACACCTTC.

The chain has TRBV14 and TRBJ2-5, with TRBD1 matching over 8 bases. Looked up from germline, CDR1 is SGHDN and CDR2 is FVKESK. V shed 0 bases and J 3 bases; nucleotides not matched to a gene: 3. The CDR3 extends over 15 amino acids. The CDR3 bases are TGTGCCAGCAGCCAAGAAGACAGGGGAGAAGAGACCCAGTACTTC. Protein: CASSQEDRGEETQYF. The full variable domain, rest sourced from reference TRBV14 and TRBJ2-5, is EAGVTQFPSHSVIEKGQTVTLRCDPISGHDNLYWYRRVMGKEIKFLLHFVKESKQDESGMPNNRFLAERTGGTYSTLKVQPAELEDSGVYFCASSQEDRGEETQYFGPGTRLLVL.

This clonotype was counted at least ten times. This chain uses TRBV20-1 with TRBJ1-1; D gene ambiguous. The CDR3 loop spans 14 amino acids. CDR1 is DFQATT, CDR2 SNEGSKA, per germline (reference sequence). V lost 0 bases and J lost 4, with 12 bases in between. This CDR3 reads CSARDRADSTEAFF. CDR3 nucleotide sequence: TGCAGTGCTAGAGATCGGGCAGATTCCACTGAAGCTTTCTTT.

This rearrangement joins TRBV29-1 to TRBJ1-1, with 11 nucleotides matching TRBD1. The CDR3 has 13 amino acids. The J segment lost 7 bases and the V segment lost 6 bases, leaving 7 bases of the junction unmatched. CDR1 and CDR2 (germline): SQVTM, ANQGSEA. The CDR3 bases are TGCAGCGTGGGACAGGGGGGGACTAATGAAGCTTTCTTT. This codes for CSVGQGGTNEAFF.

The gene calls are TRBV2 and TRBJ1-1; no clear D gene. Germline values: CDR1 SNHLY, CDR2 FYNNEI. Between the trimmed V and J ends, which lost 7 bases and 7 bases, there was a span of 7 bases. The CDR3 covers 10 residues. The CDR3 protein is CASMGFEAFF. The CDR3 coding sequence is TGTGCCAGCATGGGGTTTGAAGCTTTCTTT.

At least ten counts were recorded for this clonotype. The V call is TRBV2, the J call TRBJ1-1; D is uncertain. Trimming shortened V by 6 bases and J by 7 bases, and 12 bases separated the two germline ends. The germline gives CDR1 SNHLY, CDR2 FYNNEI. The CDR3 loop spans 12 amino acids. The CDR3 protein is CASRDNTGEAFF. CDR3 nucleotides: TGTGCCAGCAGGGATAATACGGGTGAAGCTTTCTTT.

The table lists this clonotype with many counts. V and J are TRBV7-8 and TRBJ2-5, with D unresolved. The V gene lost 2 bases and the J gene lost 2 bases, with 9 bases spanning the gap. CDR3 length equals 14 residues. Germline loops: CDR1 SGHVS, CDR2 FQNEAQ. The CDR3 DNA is TGTGCCAGCAGCTTATACGGAGAGCAAGAGACCCAGTACTTC. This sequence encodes CASSLYGEQETQYF. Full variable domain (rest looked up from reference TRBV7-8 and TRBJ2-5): GAGVSQSPRYKVAKRGQDVALRCDPISGHVSLFWYQQALGQGPEFLTYFQNEAQLDKSGLPSDRFFAERPEGSVSTLKIQRTQQEDSAVYLCASSLYGEQETQYFGPGTRLLVL.

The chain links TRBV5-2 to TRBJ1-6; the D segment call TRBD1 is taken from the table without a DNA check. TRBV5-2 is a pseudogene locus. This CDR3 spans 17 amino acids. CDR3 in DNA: TGTGCCAGCAGCCAGATCACCGGGACAGGGGGCCAATCACCCCTCCACTTT. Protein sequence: CASSQITGTGGQSPLHF.

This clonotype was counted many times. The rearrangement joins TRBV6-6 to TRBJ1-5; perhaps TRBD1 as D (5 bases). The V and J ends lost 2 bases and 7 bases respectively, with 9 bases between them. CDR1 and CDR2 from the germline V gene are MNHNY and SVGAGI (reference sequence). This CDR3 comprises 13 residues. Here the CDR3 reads CASSYGTGQPQHF. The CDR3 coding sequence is TGTGCCAGCAGTTACGGGACGGGGCAGCCCCAGCATTTT.

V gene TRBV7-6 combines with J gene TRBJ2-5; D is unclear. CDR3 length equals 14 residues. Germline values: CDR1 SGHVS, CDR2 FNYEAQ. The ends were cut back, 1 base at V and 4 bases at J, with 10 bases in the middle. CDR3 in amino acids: CASSLVGSGETQYF. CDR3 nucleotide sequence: TGTGCCAGCAGCTTAGTGGGCAGTGGAGAGACCCAGTACTTC. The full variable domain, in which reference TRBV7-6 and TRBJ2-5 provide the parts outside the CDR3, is GAGVSQSPRYKVTKRGQDVALRCDPISGHVSLYWYRQALGQGPEFLTYFNYEAQQDKSGLPNDRFSAERPEGSISTLTIQRTEQRDSAMYRCASSLVGSGETQYFGPGTRLLVL.

The DNA for the CDR3 is TGTGCCAGCAAGCTCCCCCCCGAGGCCGGGGAGCTGTTTTTT. Protein sequence: CASKLPPEAGELFF. V gene TRBV6-1 combines with J gene TRBJ2-2, with no clear D. CDR1 and CDR2 from the germline V gene are MNHNS and SASEGT. The V gene lost 7 bases and the J gene lost 6 bases, with 15 bases spanning the gap. This CDR3 spans 14 amino acids.

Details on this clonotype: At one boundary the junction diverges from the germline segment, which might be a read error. The DNA of the CDR3 is TGTGCCAGCAGAACCAACGTGGGGGGTTACAGTGAGCAGTTCTTC. Its translation: CASRTNVGGYSEQFF. This sequence joins TRBV7-2 and TRBJ2-7; tentative D call: TRBD2 (6 bases). The DNA end lines up better with TRBJ2-1; the J call may be wrong. In germline, CDR1 is SGHTA, CDR2 FQGNSA. The CDR3 is made up of 15 amino acids.